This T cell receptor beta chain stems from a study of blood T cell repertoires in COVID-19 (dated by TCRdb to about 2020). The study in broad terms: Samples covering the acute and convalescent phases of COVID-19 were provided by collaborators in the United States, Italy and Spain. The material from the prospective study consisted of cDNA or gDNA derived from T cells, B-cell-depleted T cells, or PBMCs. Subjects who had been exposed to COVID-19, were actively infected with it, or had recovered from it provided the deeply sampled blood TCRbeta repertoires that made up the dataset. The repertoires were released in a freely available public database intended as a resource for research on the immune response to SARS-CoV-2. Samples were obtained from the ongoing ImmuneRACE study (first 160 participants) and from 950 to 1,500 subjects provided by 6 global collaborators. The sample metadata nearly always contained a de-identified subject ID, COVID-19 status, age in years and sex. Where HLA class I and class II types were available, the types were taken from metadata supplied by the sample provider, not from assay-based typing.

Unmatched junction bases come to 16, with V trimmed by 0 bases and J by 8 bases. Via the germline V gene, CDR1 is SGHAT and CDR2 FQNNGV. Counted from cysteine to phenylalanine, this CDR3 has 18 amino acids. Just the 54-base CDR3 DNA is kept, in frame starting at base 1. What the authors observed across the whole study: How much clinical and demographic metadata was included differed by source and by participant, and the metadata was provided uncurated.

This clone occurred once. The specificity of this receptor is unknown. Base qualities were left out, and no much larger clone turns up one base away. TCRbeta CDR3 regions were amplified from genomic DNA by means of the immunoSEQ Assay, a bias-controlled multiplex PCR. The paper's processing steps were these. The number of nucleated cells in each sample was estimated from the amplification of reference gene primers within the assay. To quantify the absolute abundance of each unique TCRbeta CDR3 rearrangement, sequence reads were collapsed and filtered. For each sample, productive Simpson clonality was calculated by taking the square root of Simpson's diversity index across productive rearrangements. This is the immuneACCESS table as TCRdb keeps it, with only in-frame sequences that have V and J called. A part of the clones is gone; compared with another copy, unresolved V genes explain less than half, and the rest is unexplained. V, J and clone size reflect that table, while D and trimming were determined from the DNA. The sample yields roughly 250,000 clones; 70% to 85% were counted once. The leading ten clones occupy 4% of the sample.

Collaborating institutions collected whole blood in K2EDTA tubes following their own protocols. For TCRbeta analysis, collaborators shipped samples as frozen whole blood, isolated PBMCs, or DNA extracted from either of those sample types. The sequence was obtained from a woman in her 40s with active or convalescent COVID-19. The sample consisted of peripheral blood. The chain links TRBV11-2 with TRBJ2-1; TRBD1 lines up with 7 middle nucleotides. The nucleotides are TGTGCCAGCAGCTTAGATGGGGGATGGGGACAGAGTACGGATGAGCAGTTCTTC. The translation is CASSLDGGWGQSTDEQFF. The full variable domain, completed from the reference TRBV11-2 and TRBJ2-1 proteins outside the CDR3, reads EAGVAQSPRYKIIEKRQSVAFWCNPISGHATLYWYQQILGQGPKLLIQFQNNGVVDDSQLPKDRFSAERLKGVDSTLKIQPAKLEDSAVYLCASSLDGGWGQSTDEQFFGPGTRLTVL.